The clone carrying this T cell receptor beta chain has more than one count but fewer than ten. CDR3 length equals 13 residues. Primers used in a second PCR of roughly 7 to 12 cycles were a sample-barcoded 5' primer and a J-beta primer mix. TCRdb reanalysed the 5' RACE reads using MiXCR and keeps one entry per CDR3 protein. The sample carries approximately 830,000 distinct CDR3 sequences, around 62% recorded once. The source of the sample is a study of blood T cells in healthy people across ages. The TCR was taken from a man aged 25-45 years in good health. This sequence joins TRBV12-3 or TRBV12-4 and TRBJ2-4; 8 bases match TRBD1. The J call is uncertain, as TRBJ2-7 better fits the DNA end. The sequencing sample was made of blood. CDR3 sequence (DNA): TGTGCCAGCAGGAAGACAGGGGCCTACGAGCAGTACTTC. This encodes CASRKTGAYEQYF.